Included here is one T cell receptor (beta chain) sequence, with context. Libraries of TCR beta chains were produced by 5' RACE (UMI-labeled). In the source study's methods: Every TCR beta library contained from around 3,000 to 18,000 functional CDR3 beta clonotypes. TCRdb reprocessed the 5' RACE reads; each CDR3 protein has one entry and no DNA is given. It is TCRdb's table, rather than the study itself, that gives the V and J calls and clone size. Its listing shows some 10,000 distinct CDR3 sequences. The sample comes from a study of human CD8 memory T cell subsets. Germline V gives CDR1 MNHEY, CDR2 SVGAGI. The CDR3 has 15 residues. For stem-like memory CD8+ T cells (TSTEM), the phenotype was CCR7+ PD-1- TIGIT-. RNA came from duplicate vials of around 140,000 sorted CD8+ T cells per subset.

The V gene is TRBV6-5, the J gene TRBJ2-7; checking the TCRdb D call of TRBD2 is not possible without DNA. The sample was CD8+ stem-like memory T cells (TSCM and TCM) sorted from PBMCs. Stated subset: stem-like memory CD8 T cells (TSTEM), CCR7+ PD-1- TIGIT-. The receptor was derived from a human donor in good health. The CDR3 spells CATSGGGGSLNEQYF.